This TCR beta chain comes out of a study of T cells in localized non-small cell lung cancer. Findings and caveats of the study: Within adjacent lung there appeared a median around 57 of the top 100 tumor clones. Uninvolved adjacent lung had the highest recorded T cell clonality, with tumor below it.

V was clipped by 5 bases and J by 11 bases; unmatched bases: 3. This CDR3 comprises 11 residues. The V gene's germline CDR1 is SGHAT and CDR2 FQDESV (reference sequence). For this clone: The target antigen is unknown.

Measured with immunoSEQ multiplex PCR; TCRdb has only the in-frame clones, and not every one. The sample holds around 130,000 clones, roughly 90% seen once. This clonotype was sampled from a female donor at least 60 years old with stage I lung adenocarcinoma. The input for sequencing was peripheral blood, taken before any cancer treatment. This chain uses TRBV11-1 with TRBJ1-1, with 9 bases that match TRBD1. The CDR3 DNA sequence: TGTGCCAGCAGCCGAGACAGGGGGGCTTTCTTT. Amino acids: CASSRDRGAFF.